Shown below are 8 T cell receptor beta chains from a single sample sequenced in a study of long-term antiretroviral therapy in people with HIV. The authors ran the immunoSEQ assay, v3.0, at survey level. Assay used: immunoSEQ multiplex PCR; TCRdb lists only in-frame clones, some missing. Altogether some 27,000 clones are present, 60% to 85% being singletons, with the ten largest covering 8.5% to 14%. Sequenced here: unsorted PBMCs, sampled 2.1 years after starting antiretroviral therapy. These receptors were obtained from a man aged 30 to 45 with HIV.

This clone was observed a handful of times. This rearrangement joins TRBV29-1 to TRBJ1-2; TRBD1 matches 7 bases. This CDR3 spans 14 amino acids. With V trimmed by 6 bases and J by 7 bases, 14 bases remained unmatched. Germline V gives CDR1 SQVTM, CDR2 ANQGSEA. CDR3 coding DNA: TGCAGCGTCGAAACAGGGGTGGGAGGGGTTGGCTACACCTTC. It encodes CSVETGVGGVGYTF.

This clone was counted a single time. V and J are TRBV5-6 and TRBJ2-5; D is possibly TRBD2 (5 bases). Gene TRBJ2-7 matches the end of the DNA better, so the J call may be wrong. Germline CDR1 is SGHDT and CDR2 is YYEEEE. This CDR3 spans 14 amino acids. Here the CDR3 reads CASSLWVVGDEQYF. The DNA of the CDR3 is TGTGCCAGCAGCTTGTGGGTTGTCGGGGACGAGCAGTACTTC.

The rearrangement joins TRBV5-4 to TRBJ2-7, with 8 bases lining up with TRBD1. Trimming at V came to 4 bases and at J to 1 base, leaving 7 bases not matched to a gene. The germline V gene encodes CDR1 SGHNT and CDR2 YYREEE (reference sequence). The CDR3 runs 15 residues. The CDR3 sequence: CASSPTGGPSYEQYF. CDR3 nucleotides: TGTGCCAGCAGCCCTACAGGGGGTCCTTCCTACGAGCAGTACTTC.

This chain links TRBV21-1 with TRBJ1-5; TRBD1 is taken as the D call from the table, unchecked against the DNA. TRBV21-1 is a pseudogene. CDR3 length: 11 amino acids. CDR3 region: CASSTTGAQHF. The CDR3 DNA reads TGTGCCAGCAGCACCACAGGGGCCCAGCATTTT.

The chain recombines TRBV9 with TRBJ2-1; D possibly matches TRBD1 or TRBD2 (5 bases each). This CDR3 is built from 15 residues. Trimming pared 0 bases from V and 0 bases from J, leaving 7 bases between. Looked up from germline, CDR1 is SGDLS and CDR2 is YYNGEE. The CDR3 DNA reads TGTGCCAGCAGCGTAGATGGGGGCTCCTACAATGAGCAGTTCTTC. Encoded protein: CASSVDGGSYNEQFF.

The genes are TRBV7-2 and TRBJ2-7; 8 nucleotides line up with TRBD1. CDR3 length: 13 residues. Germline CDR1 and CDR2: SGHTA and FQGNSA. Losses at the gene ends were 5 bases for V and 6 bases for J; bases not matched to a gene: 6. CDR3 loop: CASSLSGGSEQYF. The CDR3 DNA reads TGTGCCAGCAGCCTCTCAGGGGGCTCCGAGCAGTACTTC. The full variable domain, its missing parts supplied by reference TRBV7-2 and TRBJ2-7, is GAGVSQSPSNKVTEKGKDVELRCDPISGHTALYWYRQSLGQGLEFLIYFQGNSAPDKSGLPSDRFSAERTGGSVSTLTIQRTQQEDSAVYLCASSLSGGSEQYFGPGTRLTVT.

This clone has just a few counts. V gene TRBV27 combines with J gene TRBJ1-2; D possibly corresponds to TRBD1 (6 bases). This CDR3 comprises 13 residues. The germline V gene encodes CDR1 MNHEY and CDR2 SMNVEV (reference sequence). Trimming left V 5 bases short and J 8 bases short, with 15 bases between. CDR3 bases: TGTGCCAGCAGTCCCAGAGGGGGTGGCGGCTACACCTTC. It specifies CASSPRGGGGYTF.

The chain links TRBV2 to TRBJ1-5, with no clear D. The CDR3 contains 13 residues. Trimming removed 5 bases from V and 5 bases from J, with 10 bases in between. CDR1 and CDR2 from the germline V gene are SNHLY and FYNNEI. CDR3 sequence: CASSIQQYQPQHF. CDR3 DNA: TGTGCCAGCAGTATACAGCAGTATCAGCCCCAGCATTTT. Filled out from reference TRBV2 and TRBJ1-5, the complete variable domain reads EPEVTQTPSHQVTQMGQEVILRCVPISNHLYFYWYRQILGQKVEFLVSFYNNEISEKSEIFDDQFSVERPDGSNFTLKIRSTKLEDSAMYFCASSIQQYQPQHFGDGTRLSIL.